The clone carrying this T cell receptor beta chain was observed a handful of times. Its specificity is unknown. This entry belongs to a study of post-analysis software for immune sequencing data. Study-wide results and caveats: The study found significantly lower normalized Chao1 diversity in multiple sclerosis patients than in controls. Batch-mates among the samples co-clustered strongly by F measure. Roughly 5 TRBV segments, TRBV5-6, TRBV5-1 and TRBV20-1 among them, were found more frequent in patients than controls.

The CDR3 consists of 11 residues. V was pared by 5 bases and J by 9 bases, with 10 bases between. Prepared libraries of TCR beta cDNA carried unique molecular identifiers. In TCRdb, the PCR reads were re-called with MiXCR into one record per CDR3 protein. Of about 560,000 distinct CDR3 sequences listed, around 40% are singletons. The chain uses TRBV12-3 or TRBV12-4 and TRBJ1-2; no firm D call. Sequencing used blood. The sequence came from a girl between 10 and 17 years old with multiple sclerosis. DNA of the CDR3: TGTGCCAGCAGTGGAGGACGGAGCTACACCTTC. Translation: CASSGGRSYTF.